The 9 T cell receptor beta chains below come from one sample, sequenced in a study of PD-L1 blockade in urothelial cancer. Sequenced by immunoSEQ multiplex PCR; TCRdb stores in-frame clones only, minus some. The sample lists 85,000 to 95,000 clones; 90% were seen once. Time point given: pretreatment peripheral blood. This sample comprised PBMCs, obtained around atezolizumab (anti-PD-L1) treatment. Source of these receptors: a man between 60 and 70 years old with urothelial cancer.

The genes are TRBV4-3 and TRBJ2-1; TRBD1 agrees at 8 bases. V dropped 0 bases and J dropped 7; count of bases not matched to a gene: 11. The CDR3 is made up of 17 amino acids. Germline CDR1 and CDR2: LGHNA and YSLEER. CDR3 region: CASSQEARQGAWNEQFF. The CDR3 DNA reads as TGCGCCAGCAGCCAAGAAGCTAGGCAGGGGGCTTGGAATGAGCAGTTCTTC.

V and J are TRBV18 and TRBJ2-1; TRBD1 agrees at 8 bases. The germline V gene encodes CDR1 KGHSH and CDR2 LQKENI. There are 15 residues in the CDR3. Trimming cost V 3 bases and J 12 bases; bases outside gene matches: 13. The CDR3 bases are TGTGCCAGCTCACCTTCAGGGGGCCCCGGTAGGGGGCAGTTCTTC. The encoded protein is CASSPSGGPGRGQFF.

V is TRBV30 and J is TRBJ2-2; D is ambiguous. The CDR3 totals 12 residues. V was trimmed by 2 bases and J by 7 bases, leaving 8 bases between them. Germline loops: CDR1 GTSNPN, CDR2 SVGIG (reference sequence). The CDR3 region is CAWSSTVGELFF. The CDR3 DNA is TGTGCCTGGAGTTCTACTGTCGGGGAGCTGTTTTTT. The variable domain in full, completed from reference TRBV30 and TRBJ2-2, reads SQTIHQWPATLVQPVGSPLSLECTVEGTSNPNLYWYRQAAGRGLQLLFYSVGIGQISSEVPQNLSASRPQDRQFILSSKKLLLSDSGFYLCAWSSTVGELFFGEGSRLTVL.

The V gene is TRBV10-1, the J gene TRBJ1-1; TRBD1 aligns across 7 bases. From germline, CDR1 is WNHNN and CDR2 SYGVQD (reference sequence). This CDR3 comprises 16 residues. J lost 3 bases, V lost 4 bases, and 11 bases had no gene match. The CDR3, as DNA: TGCGCCAGCAGTGTACCTAGTGACAGGGTCGACACTGAAGCTTTCTTT. It is translated as CASSVPSDRVDTEAFF.

V and J are TRBV11-2 and TRBJ2-7, with TRBD1 matching over 10 bases. The CDR3 has 15 amino acids. Germline V gene sequence: CDR1 SGHAT, CDR2 FQNNGV. Losses at the gene ends were 5 bases for V and 4 bases for J; bases not matched to a gene: 8. Here the CDR3 reads CASSTPGTGVYEQYF. In nucleotides, the CDR3 is TGTGCCAGCAGCACTCCCGGGACAGGGGTTTACGAGCAGTACTTC.

The V and J genes are TRBV6-6 and TRBJ2-5; 9 bases fit TRBD2. V gave up 6 bases and J gave up 2 bases; unmatched junction bases: 10. The germline gives CDR1 MNHNY, CDR2 SVGAGI (reference sequence). CDR3 size: 16 residues. The DNA of the CDR3 is TGTGCCAGCAGCCTCACTAGCGGGCCCACTCAAGAGACCCAGTACTTC. It yields the protein CASSLTSGPTQETQYF.

The chain uses TRBV7-9 and TRBJ2-2, with D uncertain. Trimming took off 3 bases at V and 7 bases at J, with 3 bases between the two ends. CDR1 SEHNR and CDR2 FQNEAQ come from the germline V gene (reference sequence). This CDR3 spans 11 amino acids. CDR3 loop: CASSFYGELFF. The DNA of the CDR3 is TGTGCCAGCAGCTTTTACGGGGAGCTGTTTTTT.

The chain has TRBV9 and TRBJ2-5, with D perhaps matching TRBD1 (6 bases). V was clipped by 7 bases and J by 3 bases, with 10 bases between them. Germline CDR1 SGDLS, CDR2 YYNGEE. This CDR3 has 12 amino acids. The CDR3 nucleotides are TGTGCCAGCGGGGCAGGGGAAGAGACCCAGTACTTC. It codes for CASGAGEETQYF.

The chain carries TRBV11-2 and TRBJ2-1, with D possibly TRBD2 on 5 matching bases. Trimming shortened V by 3 bases and J by 2 bases, and 14 bases separated the two germline ends. CDR1 is SGHAT, CDR2 FQNNGV, per germline. CDR3 length equals 16 residues. CDR3 sequence: CASSFSAIVAYNEQFF. The CDR3 nucleotides are TGTGCCAGCAGCTTTAGCGCGATCGTGGCCTACAATGAGCAGTTCTTC. The variable domain in full, completed from reference TRBV11-2 and TRBJ2-1, reads EAGVAQSPRYKIIEKRQSVAFWCNPISGHATLYWYQQILGQGPKLLIQFQNNGVVDDSQLPKDRFSAERLKGVDSTLKIQPAKLEDSAVYLCASSFSAIVAYNEQFFGPGTRLTVL.